This T cell receptor (beta chain) was sequenced in a study of CD8 T cells in Susac syndrome. Study conclusions and caveats: The study admitted that it had a relatively small number of individuals in its TCR sequencing and HLA analysis.

On this clonotype: Its antigen is not known.

Random hexamers served to reverse transcribe about 0.5 to 1 ug RNA. TCRdb reprocessed the immunoSEQ multiplex PCR reads via MiXCR and lists one record per CDR3 protein. The data show about 280,000 distinct CDR3 sequences, roughly 85% seen once. Germline V gene sequence: CDR1 SGDLS, CDR2 YYNGEE. The germline V and J ends were trimmed by 3 bases and 10 bases, with 28 bases remaining between them. This CDR3 has 17 amino acids. The TCR originated in a human donor with multiple sclerosis. What was sequenced was CD8+ T cells from PBMCs. The chain joins TRBV9 to TRBJ1-1; weak D call: TRBD1 (5 bases). The DNA for the CDR3 is TGTGCCAGCAGCGGCCGGGACGAAGCTTGGGGGATGGTTTCAGCTTTCTTT. Its translation: CASSGRDEAWGMVSAFF. Supplemented by reference TRBV9 and TRBJ1-1, the full variable domain reads DSGVTQTPKHLITATGQRVTLRCSPRSGDLSVYWYQQSLDQGLQFLIQYYNGEERAKGNILERFSAQQFPDLHSELNLSSLELGDSALYFCASSGRDEAWGMVSAFFGQGTRLTVV.